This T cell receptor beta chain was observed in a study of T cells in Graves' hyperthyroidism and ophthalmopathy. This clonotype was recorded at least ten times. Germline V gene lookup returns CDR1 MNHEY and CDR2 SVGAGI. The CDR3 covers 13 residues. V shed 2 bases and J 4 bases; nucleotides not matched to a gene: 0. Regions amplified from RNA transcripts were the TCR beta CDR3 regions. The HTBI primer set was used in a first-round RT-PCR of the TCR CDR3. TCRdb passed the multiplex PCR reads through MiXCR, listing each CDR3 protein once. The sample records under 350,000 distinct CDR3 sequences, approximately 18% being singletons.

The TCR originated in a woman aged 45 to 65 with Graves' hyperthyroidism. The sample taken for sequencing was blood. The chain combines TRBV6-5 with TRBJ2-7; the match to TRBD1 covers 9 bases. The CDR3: CASSYDRGYEQYF. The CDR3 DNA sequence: TGTGCCAGCAGTTACGACAGGGGGTACGAGCAGTACTTC.